Sequencing of this T cell receptor beta chain was carried out in a study of OX40 agonist ivuxolimab in advanced cancers. Study-wide background: A history of anti-PD-1, anti-PD-L1 or anti-CTLA-4 therapy was acceptable, and approximately 40% had some. Findings of the study overall: Clonal expansion in partial responders at 0.1-3.0 mg/kg ranked among the lowest.

Baseline was the first blood sampling point, followed by cycle 4 day 1 and cycle 7 day 1. Worth noting for this clone: The antigen is unknown.

Generated by immunoSEQ multiplex PCR, the TCRdb table keeps only in-frame clones and is missing some. The data show around 95,000 clones, around 89% seen once. Per the germline V gene, CDR1 is MNHNS and CDR2 is SASEGT. This CDR3 contains 15 residues. The ends were cut back, 11 bases at V and 3 bases at J, with 19 bases in the middle. The receptor was derived from an adult with an advanced solid tumor such as melanoma, head and neck, liver or kidney cancer. The rearrangement uses TRBV6-1 and TRBJ1-4; TRBD1 is a possible D gene (5 bases). This specimen was CD4+ or CD8+ T cells sorted from blood, taken in a trial of the OX40 agonist ivuxolimab. The CDR3 nucleotides are TGTGCCGTCATAGGGACCCGATTTTCTAATGAAAAACTGTTTTTT. It encodes CAVIGTRFSNEKLFF.